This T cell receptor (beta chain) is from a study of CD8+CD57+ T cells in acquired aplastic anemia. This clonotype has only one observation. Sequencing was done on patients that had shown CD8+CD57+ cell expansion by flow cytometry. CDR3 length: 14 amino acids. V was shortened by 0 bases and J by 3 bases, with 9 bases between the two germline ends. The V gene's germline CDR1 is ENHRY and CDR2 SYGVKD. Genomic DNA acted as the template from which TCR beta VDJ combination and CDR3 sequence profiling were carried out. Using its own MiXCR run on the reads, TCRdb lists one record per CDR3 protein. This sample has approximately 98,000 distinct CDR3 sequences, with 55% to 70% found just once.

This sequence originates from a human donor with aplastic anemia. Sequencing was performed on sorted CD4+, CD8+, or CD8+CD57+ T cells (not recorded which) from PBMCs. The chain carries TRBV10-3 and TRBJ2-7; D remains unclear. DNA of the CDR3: TGTGCCATCAGTGAGTCGTCCTTTAGCTACGAGCAGTACTTC. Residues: CAISESSFSYEQYF.